This T cell receptor (beta chain) was sequenced during a study of control samples from healthy donors and cancer patients (dated by TCRdb to about 2020). Deletion took 3 bases off V and 0 bases off J, with a span of 9 bases between the germline ends. The CDR1 and CDR2 encoded by the germline V gene (reference sequence) are LNHDA and SQIVND. Including the terminal cysteine and phenylalanine, the CDR3 comprises 15 residues. Only the CDR3 DNA is retained, 45 bases long and in frame from the first base. In the case of this clone: The antigen it binds to is not known. Within one base of it there is no much larger clone, and no base qualities were kept.

Libraries were prepared through the immunoSEQ multiplex PCR assay. In its TCRdb copy, this immuneACCESS table keeps in-frame sequences only and misses some clones. Where compared with another copy, unresolved V genes explain less than half of these, and the others have no known cause. The sample table shows 48,000 or so clones, and about 94% are seen once. The top ten clones comprise about a quarter of the sample. Material for sequencing was PBMCs. The sequence links TRBV19 to TRBJ1-3, with the D gene call left open. This receptor was identified in a woman aged 50 to 65 with head and neck cancer. The DNA reads as follows: TGTGCCAGTAGTATGGGTTTATCCTCTGGAAACACCATATATTTT. The encoded protein is CASSMGLSSGNTIYF.